This T cell receptor (beta chain) was documented in a study of cytomegalovirus exposure and HLA in healthy donors. As concerns this clone: The antigen remains undetermined.

The protocol was immunoSEQ multiplex PCR, while the TCRdb copy is restricted to in-frame clones and leaves out a portion. Of roughly 150,000 clones listed, less than 90% are singletons. Germline CDR1 reads MNHEY; CDR2 reads SVGAGI. The ends were cut back, 0 bases at V and 0 bases at J, with 9 bases in the middle. The CDR3 has 15 residues. Donors were drawn from the 120-subject validation cohort, separate from the approximately 680-subject first cohort. Regarding the study as a whole: TCR clusters originating in the first cohort tended to co-occur in the roughly 130 validation repertoires, according to a later analysis.

Sequencing was carried out using PBMCs. The clonotype comes from a woman aged 25 to 39 in good health and CMV-seronegative. The chain couples TRBV6-5 to TRBJ2-7, with D possibly being TRBD2 (6 bases). CDR3: CASSYSGGSSYEQYF. CDR3 sequence (DNA): TGTGCCAGCAGTTACTCAGGAGGGAGCTCCTACGAGCAGTACTTC.